This T cell receptor beta chain was documented in a study of T cell responses to AZD1222 COVID-19 vaccine. Whole-study results and caveats: The span of vaccine-associated CD4 TCRs extended across spike, with dominance at 160-218 and 743-854.

A remark on this clone: Its antigen is unidentified.

The CDR3 covers 19 residues. V lost 1 base and J lost 0, with 16 bases in between. Germline CDR1 SGHAT, CDR2 FQNNGV. TCRdb's copy holds only in-frame clones and misses some; the assay was immunoSEQ multiplex PCR. The top ten hold 1.5% to 2% of the sample, which has about 150,000 clones, roughly 92% seen once. The clonotype was recovered from an adult in good health. V is TRBV11-2 and J is TRBJ2-6; D perhaps matches TRBD1 (6 bases). The specimen comprised peripheral blood, sampled on day 0 of AZD1222 vaccination. This CDR3 is CASSLVGGPPLSGANVLTF. The CDR3 DNA sequence: TGTGCCAGCAGCTTAGTTGGGGGCCCTCCCCTCTCTGGGGCCAACGTCCTGACTTTC.